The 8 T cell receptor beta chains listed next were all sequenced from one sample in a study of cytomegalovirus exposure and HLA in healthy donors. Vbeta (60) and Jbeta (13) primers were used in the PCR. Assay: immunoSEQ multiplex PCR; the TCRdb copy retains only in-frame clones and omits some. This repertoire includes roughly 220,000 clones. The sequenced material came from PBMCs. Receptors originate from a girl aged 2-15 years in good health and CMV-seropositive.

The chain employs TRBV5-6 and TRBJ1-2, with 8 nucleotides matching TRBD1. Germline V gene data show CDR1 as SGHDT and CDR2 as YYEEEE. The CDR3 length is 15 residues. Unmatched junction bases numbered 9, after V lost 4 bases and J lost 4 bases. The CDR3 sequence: CASSRTGFPTYGYTF. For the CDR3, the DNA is TGTGCCAGCAGCCGGACAGGGTTTCCTACCTATGGCTACACCTTC.

CDR3 protein: CASSLKRGSIGDEQYF. Here the CDR3 DNA reads TGTGCCAGCAGCTTAAAGCGGGGCTCCATCGGAGACGAGCAGTACTTC. The rearrangement uses TRBV7-6 and TRBJ2-7; 7 bases fit TRBD2. CDR3 length: 16 residues. From germline, CDR1 is SGHVS and CDR2 FNYEAQ. With 2 bases clipped from V and 5 bases from J, the junction kept 12 bases outside the gene matches.

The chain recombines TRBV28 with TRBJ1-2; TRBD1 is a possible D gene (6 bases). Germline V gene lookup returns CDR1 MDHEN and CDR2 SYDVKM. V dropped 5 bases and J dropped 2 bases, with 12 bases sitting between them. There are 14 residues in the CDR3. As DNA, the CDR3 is TGTGCCAGCAGTCCCGGGACACCGAACTATGGCTACACCTTC. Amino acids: CASSPGTPNYGYTF.

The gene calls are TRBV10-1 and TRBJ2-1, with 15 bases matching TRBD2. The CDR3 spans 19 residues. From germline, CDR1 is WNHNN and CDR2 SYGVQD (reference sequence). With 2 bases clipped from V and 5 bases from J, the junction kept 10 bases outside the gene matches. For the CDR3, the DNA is TGCGCCAGCAGTGAGAGGGGACTAGCGGGAGGCCAGTTGAACAATGAGCAGTTCTTC. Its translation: CASSERGLAGGQLNNEQFF.

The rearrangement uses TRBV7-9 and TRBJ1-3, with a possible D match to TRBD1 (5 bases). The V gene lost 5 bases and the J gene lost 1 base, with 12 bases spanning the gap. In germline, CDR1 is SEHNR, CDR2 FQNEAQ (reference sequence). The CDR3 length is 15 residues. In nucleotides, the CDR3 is TGTGCCAGCAGCCCAACGACAGTTTCTGGAAACACCATATATTTT. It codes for CASSPTTVSGNTIYF.

Here the CDR3 DNA reads TGCAGCGTTCCTAGGGACACTGCCTCCGGCAATGAGCAGTTCTTC. Its protein product is CSVPRDTASGNEQFF. The chain joins TRBV29-1 to TRBJ2-1, with D possibly being TRBD1 (6 bases). The CDR3 is 15 amino acids. In germline, CDR1 is SQVTM, CDR2 ANQGSEA. Trimming pared 5 bases from V and 6 bases from J, leaving 20 bases between.

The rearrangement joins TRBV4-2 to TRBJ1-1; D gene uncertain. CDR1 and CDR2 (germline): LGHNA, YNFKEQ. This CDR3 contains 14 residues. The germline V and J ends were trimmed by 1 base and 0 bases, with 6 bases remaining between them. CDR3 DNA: TGTGCCAGCAGCCAAGGGGAGGTGAACACTGAAGCTTTCTTT. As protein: CASSQGEVNTEAFF.

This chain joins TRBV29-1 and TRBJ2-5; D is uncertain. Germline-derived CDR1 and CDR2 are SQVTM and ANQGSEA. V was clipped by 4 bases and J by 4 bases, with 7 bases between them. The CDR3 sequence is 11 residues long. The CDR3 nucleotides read TGCAGCGTTGTCCCCCTAGAGACCCAGTACTTC. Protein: CSVVPLETQYF. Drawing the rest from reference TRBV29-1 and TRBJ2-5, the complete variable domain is SAVISQKPSRDICQRGTSLTIQCQVDSQVTMMFWYRQQPGQSLTLIATANQGSEATYESGFVIDKFPISRPNLTFSTLTVSNMSPEDSSIYLCSVVPLETQYFGPGTRLLVL.